This T cell receptor beta chain was identified during a study of shared clonotypes between healthy human individuals. At least ten counts were recorded for this clone. Trimming stripped 6 bases from V and 0 bases from J, with 15 bases between. This CDR3 contains 15 residues. CDR1 SGHNT and CDR2 YENEEA come from the germline V gene. PBMC DNA, left unsorted, was sequenced on ten immunoSEQ deep assay plates. Produced via immunoSEQ multiplex PCR; TCRdb's table is partial and in-frame only. The repertoire holds under 600,000 clones, with roughly four fifths as singletons. V gene TRBV11-3 combines with J gene TRBJ2-7, with D perhaps TRBD2 (5 bases). The sequenced sample consisted of PBMCs. The sequence derives from a woman in her thirties or forties in good health. Some clones in this sample may be carry-over from other donors' samples. The DNA of the CDR3 is TGTGCCAGCAGTGAAGCCGGGGAGACCTCCTACGAGCAGTACTTC. It codes for CASSEAGETSYEQYF.